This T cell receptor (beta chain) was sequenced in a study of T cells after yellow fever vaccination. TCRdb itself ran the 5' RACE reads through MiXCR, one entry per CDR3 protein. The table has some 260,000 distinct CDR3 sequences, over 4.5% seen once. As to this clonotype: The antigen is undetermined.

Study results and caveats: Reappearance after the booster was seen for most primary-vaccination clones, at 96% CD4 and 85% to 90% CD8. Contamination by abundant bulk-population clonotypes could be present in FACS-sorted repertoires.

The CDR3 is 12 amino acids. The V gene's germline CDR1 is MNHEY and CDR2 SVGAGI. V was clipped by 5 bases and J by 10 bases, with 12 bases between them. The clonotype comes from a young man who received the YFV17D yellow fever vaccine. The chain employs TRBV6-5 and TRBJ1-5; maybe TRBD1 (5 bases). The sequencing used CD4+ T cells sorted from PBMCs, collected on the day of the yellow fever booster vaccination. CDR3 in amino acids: CASSRIQGPQHF. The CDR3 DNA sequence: TGTGCCAGCAGTAGAATCCAGGGTCCCCAGCATTTT.